These 11 T cell receptor beta chains were sequenced from one sample in a study of CD8+ T cells in alopecia areata. Following extraction, RNA underwent reverse transcription to cDNA, which served as the sequencing template. This table comes from immunoSEQ multiplex PCR, and its TCRdb copy is limited to in-frame clones, with some not included. Of 200,000 to 250,000 clones in the sample, around two thirds were seen once. Sequences were derived from CD4+ T cells sorted from blood, sampled at week 0. These receptors were taken from a human donor with alopecia areata.

The CDR3 sequence: CATSRGPTYEQYF. In DNA, the CDR3 is TGTGCCACCAGCAGGGGGCCTACCTACGAGCAGTACTTC. The chain is built from TRBV15 and TRBJ2-7; D is possibly TRBD1 (5 bases). Trimming left V 3 bases short and J 2 bases short, with 8 bases between. Looked up from germline, CDR1 is LNHNV and CDR2 is YYDKDF (reference sequence). This CDR3 comprises 13 residues.

The rearrangement joins TRBV7-6 to TRBJ2-7; D unclear. CDR3 length: 15 amino acids. Germline CDR1 and CDR2: SGHVS and FNYEAQ. V lost 1 base and J lost 4, with 14 bases in between. This CDR3 is CASSLVANRLYEQYF. The CDR3 coding sequence is TGTGCCAGCAGCTTAGTGGCCAACCGCCTTTACGAGCAGTACTTC.

This clone was picked up a small number of times. DNA of the CDR3: TGCAGCGTTGACAAGAGAGCGGGGGGATCTACAGATACGCAGTATTTT. Translation gives CSVDKRAGGSTDTQYF. The J gene is TRBJ2-3, the V gene TRBV29-1; 9 bases are shared with TRBD2. Per the germline V gene, CDR1 is SQVTM and CDR2 is ANQGSEA. CDR3 length equals 16 residues. The V and J ends lost 3 bases and 3 bases, in that order; junction bases with no gene match: 10.

This clone was recorded a few times. The chain joins TRBV20-1 to TRBJ1-1, with a weak D call TRBD1 (5 bases). Trimming cost V 7 bases and J 6 bases, with 6 bases left between them. Germline V gives CDR1 DFQATT, CDR2 SNEGSKA (reference sequence). The CDR3 sequence is 9 residues long. CDR3 bases: TGCAGTGGGGACGCTGAAGCTTTCTTT. It codes for CSGDAEAFF.

The table lists this clone with a few counts. The genes are TRBV2 and TRBJ2-5; 9 nucleotides align to TRBD2. Germline V gene data show CDR1 as SNHLY and CDR2 as FYNNEI. CDR3 length: 13 amino acids. V dropped 9 bases and J dropped 2; count of bases not matched to a gene: 4. DNA for the CDR3: TGTGCCAGGACTAGCGGAATTCAAGAGACCCAGTACTTC. Its protein product is CARTSGIQETQYF.

This clone came up once. This specimen includes other DNA sequences encoding the same CDR3. The chain links TRBV29-1 to TRBJ2-1, with 10 positions matching TRBD1. CDR1 is SQVTM, CDR2 ANQGSEA, per germline. V shed 6 bases, J shed 3 bases, and the junction held 5 bases outside the gene matches. The CDR3 length is 14 residues. CDR3 residues: CSVERDRGYNEQFF. CDR3 bases: TGCAGCGTGGAACGGGACAGGGGCTACAATGAGCAGTTCTTC.

CDR3 amino acids: CASSQEGTSGTYNEQFF. The DNA of the CDR3 is TGTGCCAGCAGCCAAGAGGGGACTAGCGGGACCTACAATGAGCAGTTCTTC. This chain uses TRBV4-2 with TRBJ2-1; TRBD2 matches 13 bases. Germline V lookup: CDR1 LGHNA, CDR2 YNFKEQ. After removal of 0 bases from V and 2 bases from J, the junction contained 1 base not matched to a gene. The CDR3 consists of 17 residues.

This clone was recorded a few times. The chain is built from TRBV11-3 and TRBJ2-5, with TRBD2 matching over 8 bases. CDR1 and CDR2 (germline): SGHNT, YENEEA. V shed 1 base, J shed 2 bases, and the junction held 3 bases outside the gene matches. The CDR3 is made up of 15 amino acids. The CDR3: CASSLGSGDQETQYF. The CDR3 nucleotides are TGTGCCAGCAGCTTAGGTAGCGGGGATCAAGAGACCCAGTACTTC.

A few counts support this clone. The CDR3 nucleotides read TGTGCCAGCAGCACCCGACTAGCGGGGTTCTCAGATACGCAGTATTTT. Protein sequence: CASSTRLAGFSDTQYF. The J gene is TRBJ2-3, the V gene TRBV11-2; TRBD2 agrees at 11 bases. CDR1 SGHAT and CDR2 FQNNGV come from the germline V gene. J was trimmed by 4 bases and V by 5 bases; bases with no gene match: 8. The CDR3 length is 16 residues. The whole variable domain, filled in from reference TRBV11-2 and TRBJ2-3, reads EAGVAQSPRYKIIEKRQSVAFWCNPISGHATLYWYQQILGQGPKLLIQFQNNGVVDDSQLPKDRFSAERLKGVDSTLKIQPAKLEDSAVYLCASSTRLAGFSDTQYFGPGTRLTVL.

This clone has more than one count but fewer than ten. The genes are TRBV7-2 and TRBJ2-3; TRBD2 agrees at 8 bases. CDR3 length: 16 amino acids. Germline V CDR1 and CDR2: SGHTA, FQGNSA. Trimming cost V 5 bases and J 0 bases; bases outside gene matches: 7. CDR3 in amino acids: CASSRSGASSTDTQYF. CDR3 nucleotides: TGTGCCAGCAGCCGTAGCGGGGCGTCTAGCACAGATACGCAGTATTTT.

CDR3 bases: TGTGCCAGCAGCGTAGCGGACAGACAAGAGACCCAGTACTTC. It yields the protein CASSVADRQETQYF. The chain combines TRBV9 with TRBJ2-5; tentatively, D is TRBD1 (6 bases). This CDR3 spans 14 amino acids. Deletions cut 0 bases from V and 2 bases from J, with 8 bases between. The germline V gene encodes CDR1 SGDLS and CDR2 YYNGEE.